This TCR beta chain was found in a study of blood T cell repertoires in COVID-19. About the research overall: COVID-19 samples collected from the United States, Italy and Spain covered acute and convalescent phases.

The V end lost 0 bases, the J end lost 10 bases, and 10 bases lay between the germline ends. There are 13 residues in the CDR3. Germline loops: CDR1 LGHDT, CDR2 YNNKEL (reference sequence). A few counts support this clone. Study members were between about 18 and 89 years old and lived in roughly 24 US regions. Cohorts were determined from participant-reported clinical history. Per the study methods: Reference gene primer amplification gave estimated nucleated cell counts. Assay used: immunoSEQ multiplex PCR; TCRdb lists only in-frame clones, some missing. V, J and clone size derive from that table, while D and trimming were established from the DNA sequence. The sample carries around 260,000 clones, about 86% recorded once.

The sample taken for sequencing was PBMCs or T cells enriched from blood (not recorded which). The V and J genes are TRBV3-1 (or the pseudogene TRBV3-2) and TRBJ2-1; D gene unclear. The source of this sequence is a man aged 30 to 39 with acute COVID-19. CDR3 region: CASSQDESREQFF. CDR3 nucleotide sequence: TGTGCCAGCAGCCAAGATGAGTCGCGGGAGCAGTTCTTC.